This TCR beta chain was sequenced during a study of OX40 agonist ivuxolimab in advanced cancers. Overall study: Prior checkpoint blockade (anti-PD-1, anti-PD-L1 or anti-CTLA-4) was permitted; about 40% had it.

This clone was picked up one time. Its antigen remains unknown. Blood specimens came from baseline, cycle 4 day 1, and cycle 7 day 1. From germline, CDR1 is SGHAT and CDR2 FQNNGV. Trimming left V 5 bases short and J 3 bases short, with 14 bases between. This CDR3 is 15 amino acids long. Clones were read by immunoSEQ multiplex PCR, and TCRdb kept only the in-frame ones, dropping some. The table shows fewer than 85,000 clones, with 89% occurring only once. General observations from the study: Mean expanded clone counts were higher in CD8+ than CD4+ T cells. Not determined was the antigen specificity of the expanded peripheral T cells.

This receptor was identified in an adult with an advanced solid tumor such as melanoma, head and neck, liver or kidney cancer. This sequence joins TRBV11-2 and TRBJ2-1, with no clear D. This specimen consisted of CD4+ or CD8+ T cells sorted from blood, obtained in a trial of the OX40 agonist ivuxolimab. CDR3 coding DNA: TGTGCCAGCAGCCCAGGAAATGGGGTCTACAATGAGCAGTTCTTC. It codes for CASSPGNGVYNEQFF.